This T cell receptor (beta chain) is drawn from a study of technical replicates of blood from several donors. There are 15 residues in the CDR3. The germline V gene encodes CDR1 SGHKS and CDR2 YYEKEE (reference sequence). The J segment lost 3 bases and the V segment lost 4 bases, leaving 8 bases of the junction unmatched. Produced via immunoSEQ multiplex PCR; TCRdb's table is partial and in-frame only. The profile shows 87,000 or so clones, around 93% of them singletons. The chain couples TRBV5-5 to TRBJ2-7, with 9 bases matching TRBD2. The specimen was T cells isolated from PBMCs. The origin of this receptor is a human donor in good health. CDR3 coding DNA: TGTGCCAGCAGCCCGAGCGGGGGGTGGGGCTACGAGCAGTACTTC. This gives the protein CASSPSGGWGYEQYF.